Reported below is one T cell receptor (beta chain). How the authors handled the data: Cell counts per sample came from amplifying reference gene primers. TCRdb keeps only in-frame clones here, not all; method: immunoSEQ multiplex PCR. D and trimming come from the DNA, and the V and J calls and clone size come from that table. The sample has 30,000 to 45,000 clones; around 90% are singletons. This specimen belongs to a study of blood T cell repertoires in COVID-19. The germline gives CDR1 MGHRA, CDR2 YSYEKL. V gave up 0 bases and J gave up 0 bases, with 9 bases separating them. The CDR3 spans 16 residues.

J is TRBJ1-3 and V is TRBV4-1; D is unresolved. The material sequenced was peripheral blood. The TCR comes from a human donor in a cohort sampled during active COVID-19. DNA of the CDR3: TGCGCCAGCAGCCAAGACTTCTATTACTCTGGAAACACCATATATTTT. Its translation: CASSQDFYYSGNTIYF.